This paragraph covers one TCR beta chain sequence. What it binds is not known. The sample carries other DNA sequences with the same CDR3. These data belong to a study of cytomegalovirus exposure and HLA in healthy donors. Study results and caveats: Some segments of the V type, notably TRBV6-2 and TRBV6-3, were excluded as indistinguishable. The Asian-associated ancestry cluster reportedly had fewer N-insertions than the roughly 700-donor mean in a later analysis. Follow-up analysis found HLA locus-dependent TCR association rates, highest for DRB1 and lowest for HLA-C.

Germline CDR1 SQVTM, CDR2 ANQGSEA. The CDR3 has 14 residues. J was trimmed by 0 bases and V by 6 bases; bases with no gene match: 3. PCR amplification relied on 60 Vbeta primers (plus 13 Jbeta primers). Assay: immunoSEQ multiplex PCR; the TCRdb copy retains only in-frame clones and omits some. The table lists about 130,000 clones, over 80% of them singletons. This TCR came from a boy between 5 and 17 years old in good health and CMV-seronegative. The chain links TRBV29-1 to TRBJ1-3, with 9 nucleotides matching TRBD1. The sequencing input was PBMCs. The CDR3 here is CSVETGGSGNTIYF. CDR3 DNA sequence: TGCAGCGTGGAGACAGGGGGCTCTGGAAACACCATATATTTT.